Below, one T cell receptor beta chain is given with its context. Its matching antigen is unknown. This entry is derived from a study of vaccination effects on CD4 cells after COVID-19. About the study: Each participant was administered two doses of either the BNT162b2 or the mRNA-1273 vaccine. Whole-study results and caveats: The study found marked clonal contraction of infection- and vaccine-induced clones late after vaccination.

V lost 2 bases to trimming and J lost 4 bases, with 11 bases between them. Germline assignment: CDR1 SGHDN and CDR2 FVKESK. The CDR3 spans 14 residues. ViraFEST expansion of antigen-specific CD4+ T cells with viral peptide pools preceded sequencing. The culture ran for around ten days before CD4+ T cells were isolated. The study found no prior SARS-CoV-2 infection in the vaccine recipients, who tested negative for nucleocapsid antibodies. Method: immunoSEQ multiplex PCR; TCRdb's copy keeps in-frame clones and lacks some. Of 70,000 to 75,000 clones in the sample, approximately 70% were seen once. This receptor was identified in a human donor who received a COVID-19 vaccine. The chain joins TRBV14 to TRBJ1-1; D perhaps matches TRBD1 (5 bases). Sequences were derived from CD4+ T cells from PBMCs cultured with HCoV-OC43 spike peptides, sampled before COVID-19 vaccination. Subset described: HCoV-OC43 spike overlapping peptide pool stimulation. Here the CDR3 DNA reads TGTGCCAGCAGCCAAACCGGGACGAGCACTGAAGCTTTCTTT. As protein: CASSQTGTSTEAFF.